This T cell receptor (beta chain) was found in a study of blood T cells in healthy people across ages. General study findings and limits: Older individuals had lower TCR beta diversity per million T cells (the decline was roughly linear). Estimates based on one million T cells were treated as lower bounds.

A second about 7 to 12 cycle PCR used barcoded and J-beta primers. Each cDNA molecule carried a tag from a template-switch adaptor that contained 12 random nucleotides. Using its own MiXCR run on the 5' RACE reads, TCRdb lists one record per CDR3 protein. The table lists about 1,800,000 distinct CDR3 sequences, 28% of them singletons. A few counts support this clonotype. Its target is not known. Losses at the gene ends were 3 bases for V and 6 bases for J; bases not matched to a gene: 9. Germline loops: CDR1 SGHRS, CDR2 YFSETQ. This CDR3 contains 16 residues. The clonotype was recovered from a woman aged 30 to 39 in good health. Sequences were obtained from blood. This chain connects TRBV5-1 to TRBJ2-1; 10 nucleotides align to TRBD2. DNA for the CDR3: TGCGCCAGCAGCTCCATAAGCGGGGGGGCCGGCAATGAGCAGTTCTTC. Its protein product is CASSSISGGAGNEQFF. The entire variable domain, with the rest obtained from reference TRBV5-1 and TRBJ2-1, is as follows: KAGVTQTPRYLIKTRGQQVTLSCSPISGHRSVSWYQQTPGQGLQFLFEYFSETQRNKGNFPGRFSGRQFSNSRSEMNVSTLELGDSALYLCASSSISGGAGNEQFFGPGTRLTVL.